The 9 T cell receptor beta chains presented below share a single source sample, sequenced in a study of regulatory T cells in long-lasting Graves disease (dated by TCRdb to the early 2020s). Libraries were built with multiplex PCR. Sequencing was carried out with an Illumina HiSeq 4000. To build TCR beta libraries, CDR3 regions were amplified by Arm-PCR using iRepertoire HTBI primers. TCRdb took the public reads, trimmed them with fastp at Q25, ran MiXCR for clone calling and kept in-frame beta chains. When rows share a CDR3 protein, they turn into one entry using the most common DNA and genes. The sample table records more than 350,000 distinct CDR3 sequences; about 16% of these occur just once. Of the sample, over 15% falls within the top ten clones. Explained via the paper, the time point label denotes: newly diagnosed GD, antithyroid drugs for less than 3 months. For both TCR sequencing and RNA sequencing, RNA was extracted from PBMCs in TRIzol.

These data are also associated with another study on T cells in Graves' hyperthyroidism and ophthalmopathy.

Material: peripheral blood mononuclear cells (PBMCs), obtained at new diagnosis, from a patient treated with antithyroid drugs. These receptors all stem from a woman aged 25 to 39 with Graves disease. Donor details come from another sample of the same person, matched by shared clones.

Concerning this clonotype: This sequence may be a read error, since a much larger clone differs from it by one base. The rearrangement joins TRBV12-3 or TRBV12-4 to TRBJ2-2; no definite D call. The CDR3 is made up of 16 amino acids. The CDR3 coding sequence is TGTGCCGGCAGTCCGCGGACGGTCGCGAACACCGGGGAGCTGTTTTTT. Translation gives CAGSPRTVANTGELFF.

This clonotype was detected many times. The gene calls are TRBV2 and TRBJ2-2; TRBD1 or TRBD2 may be the D gene (5 bases each). The CDR3 has 15 residues. The V gene lost 6 bases and the J gene lost 2 bases, with 13 bases spanning the gap. Germline V lookup: CDR1 SNHLY, CDR2 FYNNEI. The DNA for the CDR3 is TGTGCCAGCAGGGGGCGGGTAACAAACACCGGGGAGCTGTTTTTT. Translated: CASRGRVTNTGELFF.

This clonotype was seen at least ten times. The chain couples TRBV4-1 to TRBJ2-1; D may be TRBD2 (5 bases). V dropped 1 base and J dropped 0 bases, with 10 bases sitting between them. This CDR3 region has 16 residues. Germline values: CDR1 MGHRA, CDR2 YSYEKL. The CDR3 is CASSQGRESSYNEQFF. CDR3 nucleotide sequence: TGCGCCAGCAGCCAAGGAAGGGAGAGCTCCTACAATGAGCAGTTCTTC.

V usage is TRBV6-1 and J usage is TRBJ2-3; a possible D gene is TRBD2 (8 bases). The CDR3 is 18 amino acids. Germline loops: CDR1 MNHNS, CDR2 SASEGT. Trimming took 8 bases from V and 3 from J, leaving 27 bases between them. In DNA, the CDR3 is TGTGCCAGCGTATACCTACAGGGGCTGGCTAGCGGGACAGATACGCAGTATTTT. Amino acid sequence: CASVYLQGLASGTDTQYF.

This clonotype was picked up many times. The gene calls are TRBV3-1 and TRBJ2-4, with TRBD2 matching 7 bases. V trimming: 0 bases; J trimming: 0 bases; junction bases outside the gene matches: 5. CDR1 and CDR2 from the germline V gene are LGHDT and YNNKEL (reference sequence). CDR3 size: 17 residues. CDR3 residues: CASSQESLAGAKNIQYF. The CDR3 nucleotides read TGTGCCAGCAGCCAAGAATCGTTAGCGGGAGCCAAAAACATTCAGTACTTC.

This clonotype was seen at least ten times. The gene calls are TRBV10-3 and TRBJ2-7, with TRBD1 matching over 8 bases. Trimming removed 4 bases from V and 3 bases from J; junction bases left unmatched: 11. From germline, CDR1 is ENHRY and CDR2 SYGVKD. The CDR3 covers 16 residues. CDR3 residues: CAISGSGGQGRYEQYF. The DNA for the CDR3 is TGTGCCATCAGTGGGTCAGGGGGCCAGGGTCGCTACGAGCAGTACTTC.

The sample holds many counts of this clonotype. The chain employs TRBV6-1 and TRBJ2-3, with 12 bases identical to TRBD2. V was pared by 6 bases and J by 5 bases, with 12 bases of the junction left unmatched. Germline loops: CDR1 MNHNS, CDR2 SASEGT. CDR3 length: 17 amino acids. The CDR3 region is CASRPHGTTSGRDTQYF. The CDR3 coding sequence is TGTGCCAGCAGACCCCATGGAACGACTAGCGGGAGAGATACGCAGTATTTT.

Ten or more counts support this clonotype. The J gene is TRBJ2-3, the V gene TRBV3-1, with 7 bases fitting TRBD1. Germline CDR1 reads LGHDT; CDR2 reads YNNKEL (reference sequence). V lost 6 bases and J lost 3; bases outside the gene matches: 9. The CDR3 spans 15 residues. CDR3 sequence (DNA): TGTGCCAGCAGTTTCAGACAGGGCGGGACAGATACGCAGTATTTT. Protein: CASSFRQGGTDTQYF.

The chain couples TRBV7-2 to TRBJ2-1; 9 nucleotides match TRBD2. Unmatched junction bases numbered 14, after V lost 7 bases and J lost 10 bases. The CDR3 has 15 amino acids. CDR1 and CDR2 (germline): SGHTA, FQGNSA. The CDR3 protein is CASTLSGSRFKEQFF. DNA of the CDR3: TGTGCCAGCACCCTTAGCGGGAGTCGGTTCAAGGAGCAGTTCTTC.